This T cell receptor (beta chain) was profiled in a study of blood T cells in healthy people across ages. Sample-barcoded 5' priming and a J-beta primer mix drove a second PCR of roughly 7 to 11 cycles. Template switching added a 12-random-nucleotide identifier to every cDNA molecule. From the 5' RACE reads, TCRdb called clonotypes with MiXCR, one entry per CDR3 protein. The sample includes around 800,000 distinct CDR3 sequences, about 26% seen only once; the top ten take under 3%. Study-level points and caveats: With naive T cell percentage, TCR beta diversity showed a strong correlation. A greater number of naive CD4+ cells and higher diversity distinguished long-lived donors from aged donors.

Comment on this clonotype: Its target is unknown.

The CDR3 runs to 14 residues. Germline-derived CDR1 and CDR2 are SGHVS and FNYEAQ. A further study also used this sample, focusing on T cells of mothers and their children. That source notes: Whatever RNA was extracted went entirely into cDNA synthesis, at about 1.4 ug per 15 ul.

What was sequenced was blood. The V call is TRBV7-6, the J call TRBJ2-5; 8 nucleotides agree with TRBD1. The DNA matches TRBJ2-1 better at its end, which makes the J call doubtful. This TCR was sampled from a boy under 18 in good health. This CDR3 is CASSLLDREAEQFF. The CDR3 nucleotides are TGTGCCAGCAGCTTACTGGACAGGGAGGCTGAGCAGTTCTTC.